This T cell receptor (beta chain) came from a study of shared clonotypes between healthy human individuals. Study overall: CD4 naive and memory got three plates each, CD8 naive two, CD8 memory one.

Source study methods: ImmunoSEQ only sent back junction sequences with no quality scores, so filtering was done differently. Assay used: immunoSEQ multiplex PCR; TCRdb lists only in-frame clones, some missing. V, J and clone size derive from that table, while D and trimming were established from the DNA sequence. The data show roughly 520,000 clones, roughly 95% seen once. The study's findings and limits: With a few donors compared, around 5.4% of naive CD4 clonotypes were shared. In general, naive subsets displayed greater estimated richness than memory subsets did.

This clone was seen just once. Its antigen is unidentified. Input material: naive CD4+ T cells sorted from blood. Subset denoted: CD45RA+ positively selected. This sequence was found in a woman aged 25 to 39 in good health.

DNA for the CDR3: TGTGCCAGCAGTGAACTGGGCAGGGATACTGAAGCTTTCTTT. It encodes CASSELGRDTEAFF. The rearrangement uses TRBV2 and TRBJ1-1, with a weak D call TRBD1 (5 bases). Germline values: CDR1 SNHLY, CDR2 FYNNEI. The germline V and J ends were trimmed by 2 bases and 5 bases, with 12 bases remaining between them. The CDR3 is 14 amino acids.